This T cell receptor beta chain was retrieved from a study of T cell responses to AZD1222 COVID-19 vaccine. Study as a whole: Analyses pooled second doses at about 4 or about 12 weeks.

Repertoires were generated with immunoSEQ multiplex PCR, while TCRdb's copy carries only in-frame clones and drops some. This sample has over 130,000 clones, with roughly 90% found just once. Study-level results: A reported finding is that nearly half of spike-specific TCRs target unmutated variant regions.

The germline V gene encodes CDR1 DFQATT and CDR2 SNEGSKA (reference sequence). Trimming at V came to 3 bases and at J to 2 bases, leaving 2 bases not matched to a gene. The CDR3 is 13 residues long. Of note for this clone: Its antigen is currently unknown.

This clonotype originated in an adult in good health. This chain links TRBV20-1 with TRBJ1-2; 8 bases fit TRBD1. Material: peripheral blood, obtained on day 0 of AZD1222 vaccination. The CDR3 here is CSASQGANYGYTF. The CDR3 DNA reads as TGCAGTGCTAGTCAGGGGGCGAACTATGGCTACACCTTC.